Below, 27 T cell receptor beta chains from the same sample are listed, as sequenced in a study of patients and donors after allogeneic stem cell transplantation. MiXCR, run by TCRdb on the RT-PCR reads, gives a single entry per CDR3 protein. The sample consists of under 95,000 distinct CDR3 sequences, 5% of them appearing once. Material for sequencing was blood, either unsorted or a sorted T cell fraction (not recorded which). The source of these receptors is a human donor who was either an allogeneic HSCT recipient or a stem cell or donor lymphocyte infusion donor (not recorded which). It is not recorded whose cells these are; they may come from a transplant donor.

This clonotype has more than one count but fewer than ten. The chain has TRBV19 and TRBJ1-2; D perhaps matches TRBD1 (6 bases). This CDR3 is built from 13 residues. CDR1 LNHDA and CDR2 SQIVND come from the germline V gene (reference sequence). Deletions cut 2 bases from V and 5 bases from J, with 9 bases between. The CDR3 region is CASSINTGYGYTF. The CDR3 DNA follows: TGTGCCAGTAGTATAAACACAGGGTATGGCTACACCTTC.

This chain connects TRBV6-5 to TRBJ1-5, with D uncertain. Germline CDR1 reads MNHEY; CDR2 reads SVGAGI. Trimming left V 2 bases short and J 3 bases short, with 5 bases between. The CDR3 consists of 13 residues. In DNA, the CDR3 is TGTGCCAGCAGTTACAGTGACAATCAGCCCCAGCATTTT. Amino acid sequence: CASSYSDNQPQHF.

The chain is built from TRBV6-1 and TRBJ2-3; 8 nucleotides align to TRBD2. Germline-derived CDR1 and CDR2 are MNHNS and SASEGT. CDR3 size: 14 residues. V lost 6 bases and J lost 1; bases outside the gene matches: 3. The CDR3 region is CASSGAGGTDTQYF. DNA of the CDR3: TGTGCCAGCAGCGGAGCGGGAGGCACAGATACGCAGTATTTT.

In this sample, this clonotype turned up many times. The chain is built from TRBV12-3 or TRBV12-4 and TRBJ1-2; 9 bases map to TRBD1. V dropped 3 bases and J dropped 7; count of bases not matched to a gene: 0. This CDR3 comprises 12 residues. The CDR3 nucleotides are TGTGCCAGCAGTTTGGACAGGGGTGGCTACACCTTC. This codes for CASSLDRGGYTF.

This clonotype occurred many times. The chain has TRBV20-1 and TRBJ2-5; D unresolved. In germline, CDR1 is DFQATT, CDR2 SNEGSKA (reference sequence). The V end was cut by 1 base, the J end by 5 bases, with 5 bases between. The CDR3 extends over 11 amino acids. The CDR3 region is CSARVVETQYF. The CDR3 nucleotides read TGCAGTGCTAGAGTGGTGGAGACCCAGTACTTC.

The V gene is TRBV6-6, the J gene TRBJ2-2, with D unclear. The length of the CDR3 is 13 residues. Germline V gene sequence: CDR1 MNHNY, CDR2 SVGAGI (reference sequence). V was cut by 1 base and J by 5 bases, with 5 bases left in between. In nucleotides, the CDR3 is TGTGCCAGCAGTTACTTTGGGACCGGGGAGCTGTTTTTT. Residues: CASSYFGTGELFF.

This clonotype has just one count. A much larger clone is a single base away; this may be a read error. The chain is built from TRBV12-3 or TRBV12-4 and TRBJ2-7; unclear D gene. The CDR3 spans 14 residues. DNA for the CDR3: TGTGCCAGCAGTTCCCCCGGGTCCCGACCCGAGAAGTACTTC. This encodes CASSSPGSRPEKYF.

This rearrangement joins TRBV20-1 to TRBJ2-5; 7 bases line up with TRBD1. In germline, CDR1 is DFQATT, CDR2 SNEGSKA (reference sequence). V lost 2 bases to trimming and J lost 5 bases; unmatched junction nucleotides: 11. The CDR3 has 15 amino acids. In DNA, the CDR3 is TGCAGTGCTAGACACCACCAGACAGGGATGGAGACCCAGTACTTC. It translates to CSARHHQTGMETQYF.

This clonotype was counted between two and nine times. The CDR3 region has the DNA TGCAGTGCTCACAAGACAGTTAACACTGAAGCTTTCTTT. Amino acids: CSAHKTVNTEAFF. This chain joins TRBV20-1 and TRBJ1-1; maybe TRBD1 (5 bases). Trimming removed 5 bases at V and 2 bases at J, with 12 bases between. This CDR3 is built from 13 residues. Germline V gives CDR1 DFQATT, CDR2 SNEGSKA (reference sequence).

In its sample, this clonotype was seen a few times. This chain joins TRBV6-1 and TRBJ1-2; 8 bases align to TRBD1. Germline V gene data show CDR1 as MNHNS and CDR2 as SASEGT. The ends lost 7 bases at V and 4 bases at J; junction bases unmatched: 5. The length of the CDR3 is 13 residues. The CDR3 bases are TGTGCCAGCACCGAAGGACAGGGCTATGGCTACACCTTC. It specifies CASTEGQGYGYTF.

This clonotype was observed at least ten times. The rearrangement joins TRBV15 to TRBJ2-5, with D unresolved. CDR1 is LNHNV and CDR2 is YYDKDF in the germline V gene (reference sequence). This CDR3 contains 16 residues. Trimming took 1 base from V and 4 from J, leaving 16 bases between them. CDR3 DNA sequence: TGTGCCACCAGCAGAGCAAGAACTGGGCGTCCAGAGACCCAGTACTTC. Translation: CATSRARTGRPETQYF.

The genes are TRBV6-2 or TRBV6-3 and TRBJ2-7, with a weak D call TRBD1 (6 bases). Between the trimmed V and J ends, which lost 6 bases and 5 bases, there was a span of 14 bases. The germline CDR1 and CDR2 sequences are MNHEY and SVGEGT. The CDR3 has 13 amino acids. The CDR3: CASRDSSVDEQYF. In nucleotides, the CDR3 is TGTGCCAGCAGGGACAGTTCCGTAGACGAGCAGTACTTC.

This sequence joins TRBV5-6 and TRBJ2-2; 8 nucleotides align to TRBD2. Trimming at V came to 2 bases and at J to 4 bases, leaving 4 bases not matched to a gene. Per the germline V gene, CDR1 is SGHDT and CDR2 is YYEEEE. The CDR3 spans 15 residues. CDR3 bases: TGTGCCAGCAGCTTCCTAGCGGGTACCACCGGGGAGCTGTTTTTT. It codes for CASSFLAGTTGELFF.

The sample holds many counts of this clonotype. The genes are TRBV2 and TRBJ2-5; D may be TRBD2 (6 bases). V lost 7 bases, J lost 5 bases, and 14 bases lay in between. The CDR3 spans 13 residues. Germline assignment: CDR1 SNHLY and CDR2 FYNNEI. CDR3 nucleotides: TGTGCCAGCAAAGTGACCGCGGGGGAGACCCAGTACTTC. The encoded protein is CASKVTAGETQYF.

Ten or more counts support this clonotype. The rearrangement links TRBV28 to TRBJ1-1, with D unclear. V lost 7 bases and J lost 0, with 12 bases in between. Per germline, CDR1 MDHEN and CDR2 SYDVKM. The CDR3 is 14 amino acids. CDR3 DNA sequence: TGTGCCAGCAACCAACAGATTATGAACACTGAAGCTTTCTTT. It specifies CASNQQIMNTEAFF. Full variable domain (remainder filled in from reference TRBV28 and TRBJ1-1): DVKVTQSSRYLVKRTGEKVFLECVQDMDHENMFWYRQDPGLGLRLIYFSYDVKMKEKGDIPEGYSVSREKKERFSLILESASTNQTSMYLCASNQQIMNTEAFFGQGTRLTVV.

This clonotype was counted at least ten times. The chain carries TRBV3-1 and TRBJ2-3, with unresolved D. The V gene's germline CDR1 is LGHDT and CDR2 YNNKEL (reference sequence). The CDR3 consists of 13 residues. V shed 0 bases and J shed 8 bases, with 9 bases lying between them. CDR3 sequence (DNA): TGTGCCAGCAGCCAAGAGCCAGGTGGTACGCAGTATTTT. This gives the protein CASSQEPGGTQYF.

This clonotype was recorded at least ten times. This chain links TRBV18 with TRBJ1-5, with D unclear. The length of the CDR3 is 13 residues. V was shortened by 2 bases and J by 4 bases, with 6 bases between the two germline ends. The germline V gene has CDR1 KGHSH and CDR2 LQKENI. This CDR3 reads CASSPARNQPQHF. In nucleotides, the CDR3 is TGTGCCAGCTCACCAGCAAGGAATCAGCCCCAGCATTTT.

Only a few counts were recorded for this clonotype. The chain is built from TRBV20-1 and TRBJ1-1; D ambiguous. CDR3 length: 13 amino acids. From germline, CDR1 is DFQATT and CDR2 SNEGSKA (reference sequence). V lost 3 bases, J lost 4 bases, and 12 bases lay in between. CDR3 sequence (DNA): TGCAGTGCTAGGGCGGGGTCTGGCACTGAAGCTTTCTTT. Amino acid sequence: CSARAGSGTEAFF.

The chain couples TRBV7-2 to TRBJ2-3, with unresolved D. The length of the CDR3 is 13 residues. V lost 0 bases and J 0 bases, leaving 1 base between the germline ends. CDR1 and CDR2 (germline): SGHTA, FQGNSA. For the CDR3, the DNA is TGTGCCAGCAGCTTAGCGAGCACAGATACGCAGTATTTT. This sequence encodes CASSLASTDTQYF. Full variable domain (outside the CDR3, taken from reference TRBV7-2 and TRBJ2-3): GAGVSQSPSNKVTEKGKDVELRCDPISGHTALYWYRQSLGQGLEFLIYFQGNSAPDKSGLPSDRFSAERTGGSVSTLTIQRTQQEDSAVYLCASSLASTDTQYFGPGTRLTVL.

In this sample, this clonotype turned up many times. This chain uses TRBV12-3 or TRBV12-4 with TRBJ2-2; 9 bases map to TRBD2. V trimming: 7 bases; J trimming: 4 bases; junction bases outside the gene matches: 4. This CDR3 comprises 14 residues. The CDR3 reads CASKGLASTGELFF. CDR3 DNA sequence: TGTGCCAGCAAGGGACTAGCAAGCACCGGGGAGCTGTTTTTT.

This clonotype came up many times. V gene TRBV12-3 or TRBV12-4 combines with J gene TRBJ2-2; 11 nucleotides match TRBD1. The V gene end was trimmed by 6 bases and the J gene end by 9 bases; junction bases not matched to a gene: 12. The CDR3 consists of 16 residues. CDR3 loop: CASSPPSGQGGRELFF. CDR3 nucleotide sequence: TGTGCCAGCAGCCCCCCCTCGGGACAGGGGGGCCGGGAGCTGTTTTTT.

At least ten counts were recorded for this clonotype. The chain employs TRBV29-1 and TRBJ2-5, with a possible D match to TRBD2 (6 bases). This CDR3 spans 11 amino acids. Germline values: CDR1 SQVTM, CDR2 ANQGSEA. V lost 6 bases, J lost 4 bases, and 9 bases lay in between. As DNA, the CDR3 is TGCAGCGTACTAGCTGGAGAGACCCAGTACTTC. Translating gives CSVLAGETQYF.

This clonotype was detected ten times or more. This chain joins TRBV7-9 and TRBJ1-5; TRBD1 is a possible D gene (5 bases). Germline V gives CDR1 SEHNR, CDR2 FQNEAQ (reference sequence). The V end lost 4 bases, the J end lost 5 bases, and 9 bases lay between the germline ends. This CDR3 has 13 amino acids. CDR3 bases: TGTGCCAGCAGCTCTTGGGGGGATCAGCCCCAGCATTTT. It yields the protein CASSSWGDQPQHF.

This clonotype occurred many times. The junction does not match germline at one end; this may be a read error. The chain uses TRBV7-7 and TRBJ2-1; 7 bases map to TRBD1. The CDR3 consists of 13 residues. Per germline, CDR1 SSHAT and CDR2 FNYEAQ (reference sequence). The CDR3: CASSLDAGGEQFF. The CDR3 DNA is TGTGCTAGCAGCTTGGACGCAGGGGGTGAGCAGTTCTTC.

This clonotype was found many times. V and J are TRBV27 and TRBJ2-3; the match to TRBD2 covers 8 bases. CDR1 MNHEY and CDR2 SMNVEV come from the germline V gene (reference sequence). The CDR3 loop spans 14 amino acids. Unmatched junction bases numbered 8, after V lost 6 bases and J lost 6 bases. As DNA, the CDR3 is TGTGCCAGCAGGAGCGGGAGTTCTTGGGATACGCAGTATTTT. Protein: CASRSGSSWDTQYF.

This clonotype was picked up a small number of times. V is TRBV12-3 or TRBV12-4 and J is TRBJ1-1; TRBD1 aligns across 9 bases. The trim removed 2 bases at V and 5 bases at J, leaving 6 bases unmatched. The CDR3 runs 15 residues. The CDR3 nucleotides read TGTGCCAGCAGTTTATTGCGGACAGGGGAGACTGAAGCTTTCTTT. Amino acid sequence: CASSLLRTGETEAFF.

The J gene is TRBJ1-6, the V gene TRBV6-1; 7 nucleotides agree with TRBD1. Germline CDR1 and CDR2: MNHNS and SASEGT. Germline trimming cut 5 bases from V and 10 bases from J; bases unmatched to any gene: 14. The CDR3 totals 16 residues. CDR3 residues: CASSMRGGTVDSPLHF. The CDR3, as DNA: TGTGCCAGCAGTATGCGGGGCGGGACAGTCGACTCACCCCTCCACTTT.